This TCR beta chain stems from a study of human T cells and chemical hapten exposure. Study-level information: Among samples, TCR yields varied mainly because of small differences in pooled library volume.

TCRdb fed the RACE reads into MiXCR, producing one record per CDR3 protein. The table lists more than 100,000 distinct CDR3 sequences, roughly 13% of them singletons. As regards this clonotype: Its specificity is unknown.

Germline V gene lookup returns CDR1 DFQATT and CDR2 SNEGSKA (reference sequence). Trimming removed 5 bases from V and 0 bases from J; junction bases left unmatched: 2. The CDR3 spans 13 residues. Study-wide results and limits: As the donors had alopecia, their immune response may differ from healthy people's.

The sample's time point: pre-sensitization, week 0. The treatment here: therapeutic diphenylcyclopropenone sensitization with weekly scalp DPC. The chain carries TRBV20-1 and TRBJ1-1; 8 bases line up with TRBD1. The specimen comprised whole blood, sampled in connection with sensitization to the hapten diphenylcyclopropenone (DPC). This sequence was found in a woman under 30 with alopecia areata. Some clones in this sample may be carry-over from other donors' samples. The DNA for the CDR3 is TGCAGTGCTCCGGGACAGGTGAACACTGAAGCTTTCTTT. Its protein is CSAPGQVNTEAFF.